The 22 T cell receptor beta chains presented below share a single source sample, sequenced in a study of cytomegalovirus exposure and HLA in healthy donors. Amplification used 60 Vbeta primers and 13 Jbeta primers. Using immunoSEQ multiplex PCR, the repertoire was profiled, and TCRdb retains in-frame clones only, with some absent. This table has about 160,000 clones, 75% to 80% appearing once. The sample consisted of PBMCs. The receptors were sampled from a woman aged 50 to 60 in good health and CMV-seropositive.

V is TRBV7-2 and J is TRBJ1-1, with TRBD1 identical over 8 bases. The CDR3 runs to 18 residues. Trimming took 2 bases from V and 0 from J; bases not matched to a gene: 11. Looked up from germline, CDR1 is SGHTA and CDR2 is FQGNSA. The CDR3 nucleotides are TGTGCCAGCAGCTTATGGGGACAGGCAACGGGAATGAACACTGAAGCTTTCTTT. Amino acid sequence: CASSLWGQATGMNTEAFF.

CDR3 DNA: TGTGCCAGCAGTCGACAGGCTCTGCAAGAGACCCAGTACTTC. Encoded protein: CASSRQALQETQYF. The V and J genes are TRBV11-2 and TRBJ2-5; D might be TRBD1 (6 bases). The CDR3 totals 14 residues. The germline CDR1 and CDR2 sequences are SGHAT and FQNNGV. V lost 6 bases, J lost 2 bases, and 13 bases lay in between.

This clone was counted only a few times. The chain employs TRBV7-2 and TRBJ1-2, with 9 nucleotides matching TRBD1. The junction had 10 bases not matched to a gene; V was cut back by 5 bases and J by 9 bases. Germline V gene data show CDR1 as SGHTA and CDR2 as FQGNSA. CDR3 length: 14 residues. The CDR3 bases are TGTGCCAGCAGCCCACAAGGGACAGGGAGGCGCTACACCTTC. Its translation: CASSPQGTGRRYTF.

The rearrangement links TRBV6-1 to TRBJ1-4; 8 bases line up with TRBD1. The junction had 1 base not matched to a gene; V was cut back by 3 bases and J by 1 base. The CDR3 is made up of 15 amino acids. Per the germline V gene, CDR1 is MNHNS and CDR2 is SASEGT. The CDR3, as DNA: TGTGCCAGCAGTGACAGGGGGCTAACTAATGAAAAACTGTTTTTT. Protein: CASSDRGLTNEKLFF.

V is TRBV14 and J is TRBJ2-4; the D gene is possibly TRBD1 (5 bases). CDR3 length: 14 amino acids. Trimming took off 5 bases at V and 1 base at J, with 9 bases between the two ends. Germline CDR1 is SGHDN and CDR2 is FVKESK. CDR3: CASSNPGAKNIQYF. Written as DNA, the CDR3 is TGTGCCAGCAGCAATCCAGGGGCCAAAAACATTCAGTACTTC.

This chain connects TRBV6-5 to TRBJ1-1, with D perhaps matching TRBD1 (5 bases). Germline CDR1 is MNHEY and CDR2 is SVGAGI. Trimming cost V 0 bases and J 6 bases, with 11 bases left between them. CDR3 size: 14 residues. The CDR3 DNA sequence: TGTGCCAGCAGTTACTCGCAGGGTACCCCTGAAGCTTTCTTT. Amino acid sequence: CASSYSQGTPEAFF.

The chain employs TRBV13 and TRBJ2-7; 12 bases agree with TRBD2. Per the germline V gene, CDR1 is PRHDT and CDR2 is FYEKMQ (reference sequence). The CDR3 is made up of 18 amino acids. V lost 4 bases to trimming and J lost 0 bases; unmatched junction nucleotides: 10. CDR3: CASSSFASGRGGSYEQYF. The DNA of the CDR3 is TGTGCCAGCAGCTCCTTTGCTAGCGGGAGGGGTGGCTCCTACGAGCAGTACTTC.

This chain uses TRBV27 with TRBJ1-2, with D perhaps matching TRBD1 (5 bases). Germline V gene data show CDR1 as MNHEY and CDR2 as SMNVEV (reference sequence). The CDR3 has 14 residues. V lost 2 bases and J 6 bases, leaving 13 bases between the germline ends. The CDR3 loop is CASSLNTGYDGYTF. The CDR3 bases are TGTGCCAGCAGTTTAAATACAGGTTACGATGGCTACACCTTC.

The chain recombines TRBV6-1 with TRBJ1-2, with D perhaps TRBD1 (6 bases). V was trimmed by 6 bases and J by 9 bases, leaving 17 bases between them. Per the germline V gene, CDR1 is MNHNS and CDR2 is SASEGT. The CDR3 runs to 13 residues. The CDR3 DNA reads as TGTGCCAGCAGGGTAGAAGGGGGGGGTAGCTACACCTTC. It encodes CASRVEGGGSYTF.

The chain employs TRBV9 and TRBJ1-4, with 7 bases fitting TRBD1. V shed 7 bases and J 5 bases; nucleotides not matched to a gene: 8. The CDR3 covers 14 residues. Germline values: CDR1 SGDLS, CDR2 YYNGEE. The CDR3 sequence is CASAPWGQNEKLFF. The CDR3 DNA is TGTGCCAGCGCCCCTTGGGGACAGAATGAAAAACTGTTTTTT.

On this clone: Other DNA sequences in the same sample also yield this CDR3. V gene TRBV13 combines with J gene TRBJ2-7; no firm D call. The length of the CDR3 is 12 residues. V was shortened by 0 bases and J by 3 bases, with 3 bases between the two germline ends. Germline V lookup: CDR1 PRHDT, CDR2 FYEKMQ (reference sequence). CDR3 sequence: CASSLGRYEQYF. CDR3 in DNA: TGTGCCAGCAGCTTAGGGCGCTACGAGCAGTACTTC.

The gene calls are TRBV7-2 and TRBJ1-4, with TRBD1 matching 7 bases. The V gene's germline CDR1 is SGHTA and CDR2 FQGNSA. The trim removed 5 bases at V and 7 bases at J, leaving 10 bases unmatched. CDR3 length equals 15 residues. The CDR3 coding sequence is TGTGCCAGCAGCATAACGACAGGGTCGCGTGAAAAACTGTTTTTT. Its translation: CASSITTGSREKLFF.

This chain links TRBV7-6 with TRBJ2-1, with 9 bases fitting TRBD2. J lost 7 bases, V lost 1 base, and 5 bases had no gene match. This CDR3 has 15 amino acids. Germline V lookup: CDR1 SGHVS, CDR2 FNYEAQ. The CDR3 reads CASSLGTSVSNEQFF. Here the CDR3 DNA reads TGTGCCAGCAGCTTAGGGACTAGCGTGAGTAATGAGCAGTTCTTC.

The genes are TRBV5-1 and TRBJ2-3; a weak D match, TRBD2 (6 bases). The CDR3 covers 13 residues. Germline CDR1 is SGHRS and CDR2 is YFSETQ. Trimming took 0 bases from V and 6 from J, leaving 8 bases between them. DNA for the CDR3: TGCGCCAGCAGCTTGGAACTAGCCGATACGCAGTATTTT. Encoded protein: CASSLELADTQYF.

This clone is termed large (0.1 to 1%). CDR3 sequence: CASSRGTSGSTDTQYF. The CDR3, as DNA: TGTGCCAGTAGTAGGGGGACTAGCGGGAGCACAGATACGCAGTATTTT. This rearrangement joins TRBV19 to TRBJ2-3, with TRBD2 matching 12 bases. V shed 4 bases, J shed 0 bases, and the junction held 2 bases outside the gene matches. From germline, CDR1 is LNHDA and CDR2 SQIVND (reference sequence). The CDR3 is made up of 16 amino acids.

V usage is TRBV10-3 and J usage is TRBJ2-7; D gene uncertain. This CDR3 is 14 amino acids long. Germline CDR1 ENHRY, CDR2 SYGVKD. Trimming left V 0 bases short and J 3 bases short, with 9 bases between. The CDR3 DNA is TGTGCCATCAGTGAGTCAGGCGGCTACTACGAGCAGTACTTC. It translates to CAISESGGYYEQYF.

The chain joins TRBV6-5 to TRBJ2-2; TRBD1 matches at 7 bases. The junction had 5 bases not matched to a gene; V was cut back by 6 bases and J by 4 bases. The CDR3 sequence is 14 residues long. Looked up from germline, CDR1 is MNHEY and CDR2 is SVGAGI. The CDR3 sequence is CASRETGPTGELFF. The CDR3 DNA sequence: TGTGCCAGCAGAGAGACAGGGCCCACCGGGGAGCTGTTTTTT.

On this clone itself: The junction does not match germline at one end; this may be a read error. V gene TRBV7-9 combines with J gene TRBJ2-7; TRBD1 is a possible D gene (6 bases). CDR3 length: 15 amino acids. Germline lookup yields CDR1 SEHNR and CDR2 FQNEAQ (reference sequence). Written as DNA, the CDR3 is TGTGCCAGCAGCTTAGGATCTGGACAGTCCTTCGAGCAGTACTTC. It translates to CASSLGSGQSFEQYF.

The chain links TRBV15 to TRBJ2-7; TRBD2 matches at 7 bases. Germline V CDR1 and CDR2: LNHNV, YYDKDF (reference sequence). This CDR3 is built from 14 residues. J lost 4 bases, V lost 4 bases, and 7 bases had no gene match. CDR3 coding DNA: TGTGCCACCAGCAAGGAGGGAGGGCCTTACGAGCAGTACTTC. Translated: CATSKEGGPYEQYF.

The V call is TRBV4-1, the J call TRBJ2-7; D perhaps matches TRBD2 (7 bases). Per germline, CDR1 MGHRA and CDR2 YSYEKL. V lost 0 bases and J lost 8, with 14 bases in between. This CDR3 contains 14 residues. Here the CDR3 DNA reads TGCGCCAGCAGCCAAGAAACGGGGGGCGGGAAGCAGTACTTC. It is translated as CASSQETGGGKQYF.

This chain joins TRBV21-1 and TRBJ2-1; the listed D gene, TRBD1, was not tested against the DNA. TRBV21-1 is recorded as a pseudogene. This CDR3 spans 23 amino acids. The CDR3 is CASSKRWGARRQDHDSSYNEQFF. The CDR3 DNA sequence: TGTGCCAGCAGCAAAAGATGGGGTGCCAGGAGACAGGACCACGATAGCTCCTACAATGAGCAGTTCTTC.

This clone was observed a handful of times. The J gene is TRBJ2-1, the V gene TRBV7-9, with TRBD1 as a possible D gene (5 bases). The V and J ends lost 5 bases and 9 bases respectively, with 23 bases between them. The CDR3 covers 16 residues. The germline gives CDR1 SEHNR, CDR2 FQNEAQ (reference sequence). In nucleotides, the CDR3 is TGTGCCAGCAGCCGCCGCCAGGGCAGGACCCTCGGTGAGCAGTTCTTC. Translated, it gives CASSRRQGRTLGEQFF. The complete variable domain, with remaining parts taken from reference TRBV7-9 and TRBJ2-1, reads DTGVSQNPRHKITKRGQNVTFRCDPISEHNRLYWYRQTLGQGPEFLTYFQNEAQLEKSRLLSDRFSAERPKGSFSTLEIQRTEQGDSAMYLCASSRRQGRTLGEQFFGPGTRLTVL.